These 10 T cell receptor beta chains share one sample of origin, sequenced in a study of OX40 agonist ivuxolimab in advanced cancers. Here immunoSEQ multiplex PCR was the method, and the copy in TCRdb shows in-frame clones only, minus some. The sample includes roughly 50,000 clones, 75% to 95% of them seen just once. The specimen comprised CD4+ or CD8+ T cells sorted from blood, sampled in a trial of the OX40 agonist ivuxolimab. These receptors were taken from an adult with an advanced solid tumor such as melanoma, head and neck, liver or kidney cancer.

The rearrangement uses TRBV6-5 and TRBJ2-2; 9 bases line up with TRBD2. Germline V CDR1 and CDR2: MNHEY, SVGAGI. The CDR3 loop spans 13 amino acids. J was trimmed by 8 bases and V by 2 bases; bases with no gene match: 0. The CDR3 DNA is TGTGCCAGCAGTTACGCGGGAGGGGGGGAGCTGTTTTTT. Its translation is CASSYAGGGELFF.

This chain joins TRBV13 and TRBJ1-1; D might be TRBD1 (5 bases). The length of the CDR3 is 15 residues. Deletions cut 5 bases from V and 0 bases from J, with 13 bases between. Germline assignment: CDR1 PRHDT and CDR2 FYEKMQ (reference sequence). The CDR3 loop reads CASSLPTAMNTEAFF. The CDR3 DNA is TGTGCCAGCAGCCTCCCGACAGCGATGAACACTGAAGCTTTCTTT.

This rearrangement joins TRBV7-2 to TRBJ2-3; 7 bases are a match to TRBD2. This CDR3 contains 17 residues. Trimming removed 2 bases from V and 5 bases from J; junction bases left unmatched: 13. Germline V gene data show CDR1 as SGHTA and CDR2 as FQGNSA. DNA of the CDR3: TGTGCCAGCAGCTTAACGTCCGGAGCGGGGTTTGTAGATACGCAGTATTTT. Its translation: CASSLTSGAGFVDTQYF.

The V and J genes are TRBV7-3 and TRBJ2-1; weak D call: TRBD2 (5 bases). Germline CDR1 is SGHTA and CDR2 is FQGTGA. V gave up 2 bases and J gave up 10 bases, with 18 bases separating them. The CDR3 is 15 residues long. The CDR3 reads CASSLFPGVGREQFF. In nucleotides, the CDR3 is TGTGCCAGCAGCTTATTCCCCGGGGTGGGTCGGGAGCAGTTCTTC.

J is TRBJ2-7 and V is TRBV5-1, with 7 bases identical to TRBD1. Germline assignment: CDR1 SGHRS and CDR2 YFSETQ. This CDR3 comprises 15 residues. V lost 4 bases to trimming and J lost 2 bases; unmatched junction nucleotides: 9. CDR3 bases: TGCGCCAGCAGCGCTCTCGGGACAGCCACCTACGAGCAGTACTTC. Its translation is CASSALGTATYEQYF.

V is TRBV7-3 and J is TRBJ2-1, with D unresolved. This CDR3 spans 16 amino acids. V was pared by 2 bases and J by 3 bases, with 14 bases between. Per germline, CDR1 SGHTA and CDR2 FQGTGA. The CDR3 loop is CASSLEAAVVYNEQFF. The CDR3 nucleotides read TGTGCCAGCAGCTTAGAGGCGGCCGTCGTCTACAATGAGCAGTTCTTC.

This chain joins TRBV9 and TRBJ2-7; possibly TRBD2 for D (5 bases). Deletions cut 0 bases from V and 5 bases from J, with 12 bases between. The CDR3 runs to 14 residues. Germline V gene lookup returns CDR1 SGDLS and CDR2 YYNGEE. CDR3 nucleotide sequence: TGTGCCAGCAGCGTAGACGGGGTTGGAGACGAGCAGTACTTC. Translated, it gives CASSVDGVGDEQYF.

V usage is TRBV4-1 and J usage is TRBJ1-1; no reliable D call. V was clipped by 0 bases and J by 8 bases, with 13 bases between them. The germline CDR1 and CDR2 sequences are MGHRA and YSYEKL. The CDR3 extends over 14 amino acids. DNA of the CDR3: TGCGCCAGCAGCCAAGATTATCGGAATGGAGAAGCTTTCTTT. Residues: CASSQDYRNGEAFF.

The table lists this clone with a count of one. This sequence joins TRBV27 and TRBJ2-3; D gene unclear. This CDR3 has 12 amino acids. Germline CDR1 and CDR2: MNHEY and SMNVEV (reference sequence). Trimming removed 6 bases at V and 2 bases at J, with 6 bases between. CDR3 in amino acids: CASSPFTDTQYF. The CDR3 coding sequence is TGTGCCAGCAGCCCTTTCACAGATACGCAGTATTTT.

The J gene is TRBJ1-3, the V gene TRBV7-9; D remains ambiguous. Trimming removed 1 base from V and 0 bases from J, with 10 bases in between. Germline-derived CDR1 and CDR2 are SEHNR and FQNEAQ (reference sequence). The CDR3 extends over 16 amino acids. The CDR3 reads CASSLVGSPSGNTIYF. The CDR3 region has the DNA TGTGCCAGCAGCTTAGTGGGATCCCCCTCTGGAAACACCATATATTTT.